The subject of this entry is one TCR beta chain. The data are from a study of blood T cell repertoires in COVID-19. Study details: PBMCs, B-cell-depleted T cells, or T cells provided the cDNA or gDNA that made up the material.

Per the germline V gene, CDR1 is SGHTA and CDR2 is FQGNSA. This CDR3 spans 13 amino acids. V was shortened by 5 bases and J by 8 bases, with 13 bases between the two germline ends. Seattle's enrolled individuals joined amid active infection and were then monitored longitudinally. Only in-frame clones appear in the TCRdb table, and some are missing; sequencing was by immunoSEQ multiplex PCR. The data show some 200,000 clones, over 75% seen once. The source of this sequence is a woman between 65 and 79 years old with COVID-19, enrolled during active disease. Specimen: peripheral blood. The V gene is TRBV7-2, the J gene TRBJ2-1; tentatively, D is TRBD2 (5 bases). DNA for the CDR3: TGTGCCAGCAGCCCTCGTGGAGGAGATGAGCAGTTCTTC. Translation gives CASSPRGGDEQFF.